This T cell receptor beta chain derives from a study of blood T cell repertoires in COVID-19. In the study overall: Acute and convalescent COVID-19 specimens originated in the United States, Italy and Spain. Sources were T cells, B-cell-depleted T cells, or PBMCs; the material itself was cDNA or gDNA.

The CDR3 consists of 13 residues. CDR1 and CDR2 (germline): SGHRS, YFSETQ. After removal of 5 bases from V and 5 bases from J, the junction contained 6 bases not matched to a gene. Per the study methods: Counts of nucleated cells, estimated from reference gene primer amplification, were obtained. Assay used: immunoSEQ multiplex PCR; TCRdb lists only in-frame clones, some missing. V, J and clone size reflect that table, while D and trimming were determined from the DNA. Of about 130,000 clones in the sample, 70% to 85% were seen once. The sequence was collected from an elderly woman with acute or convalescent COVID-19. Material for sequencing was peripheral blood. The V and J genes are TRBV5-1 and TRBJ2-5; TRBD1 agrees at 7 bases. The CDR3 protein is CASRTGQKETQYF. The CDR3 region has the DNA TGCGCCAGCAGGACGGGACAGAAGGAGACCCAGTACTTC. The full variable domain, its missing parts supplied by reference TRBV5-1 and TRBJ2-5, is KAGVTQTPRYLIKTRGQQVTLSCSPISGHRSVSWYQQTPGQGLQFLFEYFSETQRNKGNFPGRFSGRQFSNSRSEMNVSTLELGDSALYLCASRTGQKETQYFGPGTRLLVL.